A single sample is the source of the 7 T cell receptor beta chains below, sequenced in a study of CD8+ T cells in alopecia areata. cDNA prepared by RNA extraction and subsequent reverse transcription served as the template for sequencing. Clones were read by immunoSEQ multiplex PCR, and TCRdb kept only the in-frame ones, dropping some. The sample contains almost 250,000 clones, under 80% of which appear only once. The specimen was CD4+ T cells sorted from blood, collected at week 0. The receptors stem from a human donor with alopecia areata.

The chain is built from TRBV7-3 and TRBJ1-6, with D tentatively TRBD1 (6 bases). CDR1 and CDR2 (germline): SGHTA, FQGTGA. This CDR3 region has 17 residues. V was trimmed by 0 bases and J by 3 bases, leaving 12 bases between them. The CDR3, as DNA: TGTGCCAGCAGCTTAACCGGCAGGGGAGACTATAATTCACCCCTCCACTTT. It codes for CASSLTGRGDYNSPLHF.

The chain has TRBV25-1 and TRBJ1-1, with a tentative D call TRBD1 (5 bases). The germline CDR1 and CDR2 sequences are MGHDK and SYGVNS. V lost 6 bases and J lost 1, with 12 bases in between. The CDR3 is 14 residues long. The CDR3 region is CASRLNTGNTEAFF. The DNA for the CDR3 is TGTGCCAGCAGGCTGAATACAGGGAACACTGAAGCTTTCTTT.

The V and J genes are TRBV5-4 and TRBJ2-3; 9 bases are shared with TRBD1. V shed 4 bases, J shed 3 bases, and the junction held 9 bases outside the gene matches. The CDR3 is 16 amino acids. Per the germline V gene, CDR1 is SGHNT and CDR2 is YYREEE (reference sequence). The CDR3 region has the DNA TGTGCCAGCAGCGTAGGTGGGGGACAGGGTACAGATACGCAGTATTTT. It yields the protein CASSVGGGQGTDTQYF. The full variable domain, its missing parts supplied by reference TRBV5-4 and TRBJ2-3, is ETGVTQSPTHLIKTRGQQVTLRCSSQSGHNTVSWYQQALGQGPQFIFQYYREEENGRGNFPPRFSGLQFPNYSSELNVNALELDDSALYLCASSVGGGQGTDTQYFGPGTRLTVL.

V and J are TRBV27 and TRBJ1-5, with TRBD1 matching 9 bases. The germline V gene has CDR1 MNHEY and CDR2 SMNVEV (reference sequence). The CDR3 covers 15 residues. After removal of 6 bases from V and 7 bases from J, the junction contained 10 bases not matched to a gene. Here the CDR3 DNA reads TGTGCCAGCAGCGTCGACAGGGGGGCGGGACAGCCCCAGCATTTT. This translates into CASSVDRGAGQPQHF.

This clone appeared a few times. This chain links TRBV29-1 with TRBJ1-3; TRBD1 might be the D (5 bases). There are 16 residues in the CDR3. Per the germline V gene, CDR1 is SQVTM and CDR2 is ANQGSEA. V was cut by 7 bases and J by 0 bases, with 19 bases left in between. The CDR3 DNA reads TGCAGCGCGCTATGGGACGGCAGAAGCTCTGGAAACACCATATATTTT. It is translated as CSALWDGRSSGNTIYF.

V usage is TRBV30 and J usage is TRBJ2-1; unclear D gene. The germline gives CDR1 GTSNPN, CDR2 SVGIG (reference sequence). V lost 4 bases, J lost 15 bases, and 13 bases lay in between. The CDR3 has 10 residues. Here the CDR3 DNA reads TGTGCCTGGATGGGCCCCCATCCGTTCTTC. Translating gives CAWMGPHPFF.

This sequence joins TRBV7-2 and TRBJ2-6, with D possibly matching TRBD1 (5 bases). Germline-derived CDR1 and CDR2 are SGHTA and FQGNSA. The CDR3 covers 17 residues. Trimming removed 2 bases from V and 0 bases from J, with 11 bases in between. CDR3 nucleotide sequence: TGTGCCAGCAGCTTAAGCAGGGCGAACTCTGGGGCCAACGTCCTGACTTTC. Its protein product is CASSLSRANSGANVLTF.